The rows below give T cell receptor beta chains drawn from one sample of a study of blood T cell repertoires in COVID-19. Method: immunoSEQ multiplex PCR; TCRdb's copy keeps in-frame clones and lacks some. The sample holds 300,000 to 400,000 clones, approximately 89% seen once. Sequenced input: peripheral blood. These receptors came from a woman aged 60-70 years with COVID-19, enrolled during active disease. CDR3s include the opening cysteine and the closing phenylalanine or tryptophan. Fields, in order: clone size, D gene, J gene, V gene, CDR3 DNA, CDR3 protein. A D gene is named only where the DNA matches it firmly. Clone sizes are given selectively: once, few, many, or a class where the clone is expanded.

size: .; D: .; J: TRBJ1-6; V: TRBV18; DNA: TGTGCCAGCTCACCCCCCAGACAGGATTTACCCCTCCACTTT; CDR3: CASSPPRQDLPLHF
size: .; D: TRBD1; J: TRBJ1-4; V: TRBV3-1/TRBV3-2; DNA: TGTGCCAGCAGCCAAGCCAGGGGGTCGGCTAATGAAAAACTGTTTTTT; CDR3: CASSQARGSANEKLFF
size: .; D: TRBD2; J: TRBJ2-7; V: TRBV7-6; DNA: TGTGCCAGCAGCTTAGTAGGACGGACTAGCGGGGCCACCTACGAGCAGTACTTC; CDR3: CASSLVGRTSGATYEQYF
size: once; D: TRBD2; J: TRBJ2-1; V: TRBV25-1; DNA: TGTGCCAGCAGTGAGTTTACTAGCGGGGCCTACAATGAGCAGTTCTTC; CDR3: CASSEFTSGAYNEQFF
size: .; D: TRBD1; J: TRBJ2-7; V: TRBV6-6; DNA: TGTGCCAGCATGGACCCCACGACAGGGGTCAAGTACTTC; CDR3: CASMDPTTGVKYF
size: few; D: .; J: TRBJ1-1; V: TRBV6-5; DNA: TGTGCCAGCAACCCGAGGGCCAACAGATTCACTGAAGCTTTCTTT; CDR3: CASNPRANRFTEAFF
size: .; D: .; J: TRBJ2-2; V: TRBV7-3; DNA: TGTGCCAGCAGCCTGGACCCCCTACTAGCCCACACCGGGGAGCTGTTTTTT; CDR3: CASSLDPLLAHTGELFF
size: .; D: TRBD2; J: TRBJ2-3; V: TRBV28; DNA: TGTGCCAGCACCCCTGGCGGCGGGGGGGCCCCCACAGATACGCAGTATTTT; CDR3: CASTPGGGGAPTDTQYF
size: once; D: .; J: TRBJ1-1; V: TRBV3-1/TRBV3-2; DNA: TGTGCCAGCAGCCCATCGGAGACGGTGAACACTGAAGCTTTCTTT; CDR3: CASSPSETVNTEAFF
size: .; D: .; J: TRBJ2-1; V: TRBV5-5; DNA: TGTGCCAGCAGCTTGGAGGGGGTTGCCTACAATGAGCAGTTCTTC; CDR3: CASSLEGVAYNEQFF
size: .; D: .; J: TRBJ1-3; V: TRBV24-1; DNA: TGTGCCACCAGCCCCGGGAGGTCCTCTGGAAACACCATATATTTT; CDR3: CATSPGRSSGNTIYF
size: once; D: .; J: TRBJ1-5; V: TRBV5-1; DNA: TGCGCCAGCAGCTTAATGGGGGGGAATCAGCCCCAGCATTTT; CDR3: CASSLMGGNQPQHF
size: .; D: TRBD2; J: TRBJ2-3; V: TRBV28; DNA: TGTGCCAGCAGTCCACTAGCGGGGGGTTCAGATACGCAGTATTTT; CDR3: CASSPLAGGSDTQYF
size: .; D: TRBD2; J: TRBJ2-1; V: TRBV7-8; DNA: TGTGCCAGCAGCCGGACTAGCGGGGGGCCGGGGGGTGAGCAGTTCTTC; CDR3: CASSRTSGGPGGEQFF
size: few; D: TRBD1; J: TRBJ1-1; V: TRBV10-3; DNA: TGTGCCATCAACCAGGGGGACGGCACTGAAGCTTTCTTT; CDR3: CAINQGDGTEAFF
size: .; D: .; J: TRBJ1-1; V: TRBV5-1; DNA: TGCGCCAGCAGCTTGGATTGGGGGGCTGAAGCTTTCTTT; CDR3: CASSLDWGAEAFF
size: .; D: TRBD1; J: TRBJ1-1; V: TRBV5-1; DNA: TGCGCCAGCACCCCTAGGACAGGGTCGTCTGAAGCTTTCTTT; CDR3: CASTPRTGSSEAFF
size: .; D: .; J: TRBJ2-1; V: TRBV5-4; DNA: TGTGCCAGCAGCTTAGCTCCAGGGCGGAATGAGCAGTTCTTC; CDR3: CASSLAPGRNEQFF
size: .; D: TRBD1; J: TRBJ2-1; V: TRBV18; DNA: TGTGCCAGCTCACTGCCGGACAGGGCCTACAATGAGCAGTTCTTC; CDR3: CASSLPDRAYNEQFF
size: .; D: .; J: TRBJ1-2; V: TRBV5-1; DNA: TGCGCCAGCAGCAAACAACAAGCTAACTATGGCTACACCTTC; CDR3: CASSKQQANYGYTF
size: .; D: .; J: TRBJ2-1; V: TRBV9; DNA: TGTGCCAGCAGCGGATACTCCGGGATTAGATCCAATGAGCAGTTCTTC; CDR3: CASSGYSGIRSNEQFF
size: .; D: .; J: TRBJ2-4; V: TRBV6-6; DNA: TGTGCCAGCAGTTACTCTCAGGGGACGGCCAAAAACATTCAGTACTTC; CDR3: CASSYSQGTAKNIQYF
size: .; D: TRBD1; J: TRBJ2-4; V: TRBV30; DNA: TGTGCCTGGAGTGAACTGGACAGGGTGACCAAAAACATTCAGTACTTC; CDR3: CAWSELDRVTKNIQYF
size: .; D: .; J: TRBJ1-5; V: TRBV18; DNA: TGTGCCAGCTCCTCGGGCGGCTCGGCGGGTCAGCCCCAGCATTTT; CDR3: CASSSGGSAGQPQHF
size: .; D: .; J: TRBJ1-1; V: TRBV6-5; DNA: TGTGCCAGCAGTTACCTCCTGACAGCGAACACTGAAGCTTTCTTT; CDR3: CASSYLLTANTEAFF
size: .; D: TRBD1; J: TRBJ1-2; V: TRBV4-1; DNA: TGCGCCAGCAGCCAAGAGACAGGGGGCGATGGCTACACCTTC; CDR3: CASSQETGGDGYTF
size: .; D: TRBD1; J: TRBJ1-5; V: TRBV19; DNA: TGTGCCAGTAGTCCCAGGGACAGGGGAGACAATCAGCCCCAGCATTTT; CDR3: CASSPRDRGDNQPQHF
size: .; D: TRBD2; J: TRBJ2-7; V: TRBV27; DNA: TGTGCCAGCAGTTTCGGAGCGGGGGGTACCTACGAGCAGTACTTC; CDR3: CASSFGAGGTYEQYF
size: .; D: .; J: TRBJ1-1; V: TRBV5-1; DNA: TGCGCCAGCAGCGGTGGAAGAGGCGGAGGCACTGAAGCTTTCTTT; CDR3: CASSGGRGGGTEAFF
size: .; D: TRBD2; J: TRBJ2-5; V: TRBV13; DNA: TGTGCCAGCAGCCCTCCCCCTGGCGGGGGGAAGGAAGAGACCCAGTACTTC; CDR3: CASSPPPGGGKEETQYF
size: .; D: .; J: TRBJ2-2; V: TRBV6-5; DNA: TGTGCCAGCACCCGGGACAACCCGAACACCGGGGAGCTGTTTTTT; CDR3: CASTRDNPNTGELFF
size: many; D: .; J: TRBJ2-1; V: TRBV4-1; DNA: TGCGCCAGCAGCCAAGGTCGTTCGGATGAGCAGTTCTTC; CDR3: CASSQGRSDEQFF
size: .; D: TRBD1; J: TRBJ1-2; V: TRBV3-1/TRBV3-2; DNA: TGTGCCAGCAGCCAAACGGGACAGGGGGTTAGCTACACCTTC; CDR3: CASSQTGQGVSYTF
size: .; D: TRBD1; J: TRBJ2-1; V: TRBV3-1/TRBV3-2; DNA: TGTGCCAGCAGCCAAGTGGGGACAGGGGGTTACAATGAGCAGTTCTTC; CDR3: CASSQVGTGGYNEQFF
size: .; D: .; J: TRBJ1-6; V: TRBV11-2; DNA: TGTGCCAGCACCCTTACAGGTTCACCCCTCCACTTT; CDR3: CASTLTGSPLHF
size: .; D: .; J: TRBJ2-3; V: TRBV27; DNA: TGTGCCAGCAGAGGCCTAGCGTCAGATACGCAGTATTTT; CDR3: CASRGLASDTQYF
size: once; D: TRBD2; J: TRBJ2-2; V: TRBV28; DNA: TGTGCCATCGCCCCACTAGCGGGGGGGCTAAACACCGGGGAGCTGTTTTTT; CDR3: CAIAPLAGGLNTGELFF
size: .; D: TRBD1; J: TRBJ2-4; V: TRBV4-1; DNA: TGCGCCAGCAGCTCCTCCCCCGGGACAGGGGCGACCAAAAACATTCAGTACTTC; CDR3: CASSSSPGTGATKNIQYF
size: few; D: TRBD1; J: TRBJ2-2; V: TRBV19; DNA: TGTGCCAGTAGTACTGGGTACAGGGGGATGGTCACCGGGGAGCTGTTTTTT; CDR3: CASSTGYRGMVTGELFF
size: once; D: TRBD2; J: TRBJ2-3; V: TRBV5-1; DNA: TGCGCCAGCAGCAGTCAGCGGGGGGGAGATACGCAGTATTTT; CDR3: CASSSQRGGDTQYF
size: .; D: .; J: TRBJ2-5; V: TRBV3-1/TRBV3-2; DNA: TGTGCCAGCAGCCAAATGTTAGCGGCTGCGGAGACCCAGTACTTC; CDR3: CASSQMLAAAETQYF
size: few; D: .; J: TRBJ1-3; V: TRBV18; DNA: TGTGCCAGCTCACGGTCAGGGCCAGGAAACACCATATATTTT; CDR3: CASSRSGPGNTIYF
size: .; D: .; J: TRBJ2-1; V: TRBV5-1; DNA: TGCGCCAGCAGCTTGCTAGGACTGACCTACAATGAGCAGTTCTTC; CDR3: CASSLLGLTYNEQFF
size: once; D: TRBD1; J: TRBJ1-4; V: TRBV7-2; DNA: TGTGCCAGCAGCACGACAGGGGGCCTTGAAAAACTGTTTTTT; CDR3: CASSTTGGLEKLFF
size: once; D: TRBD1; J: TRBJ1-2; V: TRBV27; DNA: TGTGCCAGCAGTTTATTACGGGACAGGGTACCTGGCTACACCTTC; CDR3: CASSLLRDRVPGYTF
size: .; D: .; J: TRBJ1-2; V: TRBV2; DNA: TGTGCCAGCAGTGGTACGCAGTATGGCTACACCTTC; CDR3: CASSGTQYGYTF
size: .; D: .; J: TRBJ1-5; V: TRBV24-1; DNA: TGTGCCACCAGTGAGGGGAGGTCAAGGAATCAGCCCCAGCATTTT; CDR3: CATSEGRSRNQPQHF
size: .; D: .; J: TRBJ1-2; V: TRBV6-5; DNA: TGTGCCAGCAACAGGGAGCCCTATGGCTACACCTTC; CDR3: CASNREPYGYTF
size: .; D: .; J: TRBJ2-1; V: TRBV5-1; DNA: TGCGCCAGCAGCCCGAAAGTGCCACTTGAGCAGTTCTTC; CDR3: CASSPKVPLEQFF
size: .; D: TRBD1; J: TRBJ2-7; V: TRBV5-1; DNA: TGCGCCAGCAGCCCCGAGGACAGGGTGGGTGGTGGGCAGTACTTC; CDR3: CASSPEDRVGGGQYF
size: .; D: TRBD1; J: TRBJ2-1; V: TRBV9; DNA: TGTGCCAGCAGCTCCTGGACAGGGGTGGATGAGCAGTTCTTC; CDR3: CASSSWTGVDEQFF
size: .; D: TRBD1; J: TRBJ1-1; V: TRBV6-1; DNA: TGTGCCAGCAGTGACAACAGGGGGGTGACCACTGAAGCTTTCTTT; CDR3: CASSDNRGVTTEAFF
size: .; D: .; J: TRBJ2-1; V: TRBV5-3; DNA: TGTGCCAGAAGCCTCCATTCTACCGAGCAGTTCTTC; CDR3: CARSLHSTEQFF
size: .; D: .; J: TRBJ2-7; V: TRBV18; DNA: TGTGCCAGCTCACCCAGGGACACCTACGAGCAGTACTTC; CDR3: CASSPRDTYEQYF
size: .; D: .; J: TRBJ2-3; V: TRBV3-1/TRBV3-2; DNA: TGTGCCAGCACCTCACATCAGGGAACAGATACGCAGTATTTT; CDR3: CASTSHQGTDTQYF
size: .; D: TRBD2; J: TRBJ2-2; V: TRBV5-1; DNA: TGCGCCAGCAGTCAGCGGGGCCGGAACACCGGGGAGCTGTTTTTT; CDR3: CASSQRGRNTGELFF
size: .; D: TRBD1; J: TRBJ2-3; V: TRBV9; DNA: TGTGCCAGCAGCGTAGCGGGACAGATAACAGATACGCAGTATTTT; CDR3: CASSVAGQITDTQYF
size: .; D: TRBD1; J: TRBJ2-7; V: TRBV7-2; DNA: TGTGCCAGCAGCTCCGGGACAGGTAGCTACGAGCAGTACTTC; CDR3: CASSSGTGSYEQYF
size: .; D: .; J: TRBJ1-4; V: TRBV3-1/TRBV3-2; DNA: TGTGCCAGCAGCCAAGAGACCAGGTCGGATAGGAATGAAAAACTGTTTTTT; CDR3: CASSQETRSDRNEKLFF